The next 3 T cell receptor beta chains were all read from a single sample in a study of identifying expanded T cells in peripheral blood. The protocol was immunoSEQ multiplex PCR, while the TCRdb copy is restricted to in-frame clones and leaves out a portion. The sample lists about 97,000 clones, about 83% occurring once. The sequencing input was blood. All receptors come from a person aged 18 to 70 in good health.

The genes are TRBV7-2 and TRBJ2-1; TRBD2 matches 13 bases. V shed 6 bases and J 4 bases; nucleotides not matched to a gene: 3. The CDR3 length is 15 residues. CDR1 and CDR2 from the germline V gene are SGHTA and FQGNSA. The CDR3 DNA is TGTGCCAGCAGGCGACTAGCGGGGGGTTACAATGAGCAGTTCTTC. Protein: CASRRLAGGYNEQFF.

The J gene is TRBJ2-1, the V gene TRBV18; no clear D gene. Germline V gene data show CDR1 as KGHSH and CDR2 as LQKENI. The CDR3 has 13 residues. Trimming stripped 2 bases from V and 6 bases from J, with 8 bases between. This CDR3 is CASSPTSSNEQFF. DNA of the CDR3: TGTGCCAGCTCACCAACGTCCAGCAATGAGCAGTTCTTC.

DNA of the CDR3: TGTGCCAGCAGCTTAGGGGACAGCCGGTTCAATTTCTTT. This translates into CASSLGDSRFNFF. This chain uses TRBV11-2 with TRBJ1-1, with 7 nucleotides matching TRBD1. Trimming cost V 1 base and J 13 bases; bases outside gene matches: 9. Germline CDR1 is SGHAT and CDR2 is FQNNGV. The CDR3 consists of 13 residues. The full variable domain, its missing parts supplied by reference TRBV11-2 and TRBJ1-1, is EAGVAQSPRYKIIEKRQSVAFWCNPISGHATLYWYQQILGQGPKLLIQFQNNGVVDDSQLPKDRFSAERLKGVDSTLKIQPAKLEDSAVYLCASSLGDSRFNFFGQGTRLTVV.